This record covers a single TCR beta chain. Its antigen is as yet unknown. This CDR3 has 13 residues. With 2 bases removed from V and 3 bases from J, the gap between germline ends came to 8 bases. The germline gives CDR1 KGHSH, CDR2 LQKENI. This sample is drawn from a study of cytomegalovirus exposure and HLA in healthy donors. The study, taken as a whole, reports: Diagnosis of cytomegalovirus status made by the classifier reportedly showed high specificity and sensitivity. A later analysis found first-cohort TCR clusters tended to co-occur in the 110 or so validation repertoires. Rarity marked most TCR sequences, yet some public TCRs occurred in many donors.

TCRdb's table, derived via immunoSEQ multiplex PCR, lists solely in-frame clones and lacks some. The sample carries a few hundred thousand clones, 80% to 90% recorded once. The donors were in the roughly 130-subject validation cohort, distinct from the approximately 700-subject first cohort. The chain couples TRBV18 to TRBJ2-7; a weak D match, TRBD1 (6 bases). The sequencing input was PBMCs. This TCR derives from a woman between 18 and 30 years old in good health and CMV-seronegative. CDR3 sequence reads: CASSPTGSYEQYF. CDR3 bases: TGTGCCAGCTCACCAACAGGGAGCTACGAGCAGTACTTC. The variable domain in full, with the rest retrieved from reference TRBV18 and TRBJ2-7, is NAGVMQNPRHLVRRRGQEARLRCSPMKGHSHVYWYRQLPEEGLKFMVYLQKENIIDESGMPKERFSAEFPKEGPSILRIQQVVRGDSAAYFCASSPTGSYEQYFGPGTRLTVT.